These T cell receptor beta chains were read from a single sample in a study of neurological immune-mediated disorders. In TCRdb, the 5' RACE reads were re-called with MiXCR into one record per CDR3 protein. Of tens of thousands of distinct CDR3 sequences listed, 3.5% to 5% are singletons. Source material: PBMCs. These receptors were obtained from a man over 45 with multiple sclerosis. Both conserved end residues are part of each CDR3. A D gene is named only where the DNA matches it firmly. Clone size is given as once, few or many counts, or a class when the clone is expanded.

TRBJ1-2 | TRBD1 | few | TRBV10-3 | TGTGCCATCAGTGAGTCGGGGACAGGGTTCTATGGCTACACCTTC | CAISESGTGFYGYTF
TRBJ2-2 | . | many | TRBV20-1 | TGCAGTGCTAGAGATCCCGGGACCGGGGAGCTGTTTTTT | CSARDPGTGELFF
TRBJ1-5 | TRBD1 | few | TRBV6-6 | TGTGCCAGCACTCAACCGGGACAGAACAATCAGCCCCAGAATTTT | CASTQPGQNNQPQNF
TRBJ1-1 | . | many | TRBV18 | TGTGCCAGCTCACCAGATCTTAACACTGAAGCTTTCTTT | CASSPDLNTEAFF
TRBJ1-5 | . | many | TRBV20-1 | TGCAGTGCTAGAGATGGGAGGAAGGCCAATCAGCCCCAGAATTTT | CSARDGRKANQPQNF
TRBJ1-1 | TRBD1 | many | TRBV12-3/TRBV12-4 | TGTGCCAGCAGACTGGGGGACAGGGCTCTGAACACTGAAGCTTTCTTT | CASRLGDRALNTEAFF
TRBJ1-1 | . | many | TRBV12-3/TRBV12-4 | TGTGCCAGCAGTCTAGGGGGGTCGGGAGCTTTCTTT | CASSLGGSGAFF
TRBJ2-3 | TRBD1 | many | TRBV20-1 | TGCAGTGCTAGCCCTCTTGGGACAGGGAACACAGATACGCAGTATTTT | CSASPLGTGNTDTQYF
TRBJ2-2 | TRBD1 | many | TRBV12-3/TRBV12-4 | TGTGCCAGCAGTTCCGGGACAGGGAACACCGGGGAGCTGTTTTTT | CASSSGTGNTGELFF
TRBJ2-5 | . | many | TRBV20-1 | TGCAGTGCTAGATATACTACGTTCCAAGAGACCCAGTACTTC | CSARYTTFQETQYF
TRBJ2-2 | . | many | TRBV1 | TGCACCAGCAGCCAAGTCATAGCGGGCGCGAACACCGGGGAGCTGTTTTTT | CTSSQVIAGANTGELFF
TRBJ2-4 | . | many | TRBV7-8 | TGTGCCAGCAGCTCTCAGGGAGGAAACATTCAGTACTTC | CASSSQGGNIQYF
TRBJ2-5 | TRBD1 | many | TRBV5-1 | TGCGCCAGCAGCCGATACGACAGGGGTACAGAGACCCAGTACTTC | CASSRYDRGTETQYF
TRBJ2-5 | . | many | TRBV5-1 | TGCGCCAGCAGGGATCAAGAGACCCAGTACTTC | CASRDQETQYF
TRBJ1-1 | TRBD1 | many | TRBV12-3/TRBV12-4 | TGTGCCAGCAGTTTTCTTAGACCGTTCAATCGACAGGGCAGGAACACTGAAGCTTTCTTT | CASSFLRPFNRQGRNTEAFF
TRBJ2-3 | TRBD1 | many | TRBV7-2 | TGTGCCAGCAGCCCAACGGGACAGCCGAGCACAGATACGCAGTATTTT | CASSPTGQPSTDTQYF